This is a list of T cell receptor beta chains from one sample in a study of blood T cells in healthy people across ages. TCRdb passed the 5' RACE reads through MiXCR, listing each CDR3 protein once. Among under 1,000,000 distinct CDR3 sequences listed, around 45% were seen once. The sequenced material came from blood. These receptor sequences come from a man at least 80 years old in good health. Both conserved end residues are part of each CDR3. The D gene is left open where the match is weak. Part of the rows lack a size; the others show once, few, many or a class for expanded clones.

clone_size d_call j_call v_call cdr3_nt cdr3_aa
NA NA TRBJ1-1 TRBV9 TGTGCCAGCAGCGTACGTAGGGAGGACACTGAAGCTTTCTTT CASSVRREDTEAFF
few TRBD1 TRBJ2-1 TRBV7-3 TGTGCCAGCAGCCCTGGACAGGGGTTTATCAATGAGCAGTTCTTC CASSPGQGFINEQFF
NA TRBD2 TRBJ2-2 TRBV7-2 TGTGCCAGCAGCTTAGGTTCGGGGGGAGACACCGGGGAGCTGTTTTTT CASSLGSGGDTGELFF
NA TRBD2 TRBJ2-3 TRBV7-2 TGTGCCAGCAGCCCAAGGACTAGCGTCAACTCAGATACGCAGTATTTT CASSPRTSVNSDTQYF
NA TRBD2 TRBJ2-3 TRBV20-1 TGCAGTGCGTGGGGTCCGACTAGCGGCACAGATACGCAGTATTTT CSAWGPTSGTDTQYF
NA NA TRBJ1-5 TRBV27 TGTGCCAGCAGTTTAATGGGTAGCAATCAGCCCCAGCATTTT CASSLMGSNQPQHF
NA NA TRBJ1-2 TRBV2 TGTGCCAGCAGTGATCGGCCCGGAGGGCTCGTCACCTTC CASSDRPGGLVTF
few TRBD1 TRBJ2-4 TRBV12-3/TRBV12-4 TGTGCCAGCAGTTTAAGGGACAGGGACATTCAGTACTTC CASSLRDRDIQYF
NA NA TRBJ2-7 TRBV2 TGTGCCAGCAGGGGAGAGGGGCGAAGGAATGAGCAGTACTTC CASRGEGRRNEQYF
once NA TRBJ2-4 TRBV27 TGTGCCAGCAGCGATCGACCGGGTATAGCCAAAAACATTCAGTACTTC CASSDRPGIAKNIQYF
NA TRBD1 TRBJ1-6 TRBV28 TGTGCCAGCAGTTTATTAACAGGGGGTGGTAATTCACCCCTCCACTTT CASSLLTGGGNSPLHF
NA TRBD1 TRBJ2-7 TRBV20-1 TGCAGTGCCCCACCCGGACAGGGCAGCTCCTACGAGCAGTACTTC CSAPPGQGSSYEQYF
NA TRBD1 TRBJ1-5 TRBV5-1 TGCGCCAGCAGCTGGACAGGGAAGAGCAATCAGCCCCAGCATTTT CASSWTGKSNQPQHF
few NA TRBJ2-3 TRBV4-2 TGTGCCAGCAGCCGGACTTCCGGCGGCTCTGGCACAGATACGCAGTATTTT CASSRTSGGSGTDTQYF
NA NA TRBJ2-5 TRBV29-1 TGCAGCTCGAACCTACAAGAGACCCAGTACTTC CSSNLQETQYF
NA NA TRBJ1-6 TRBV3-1 TGTGCCGTGGAGGGGCTCGGTTCACCCCTCCACTTT CAVEGLGSPLHF
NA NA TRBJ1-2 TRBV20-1 TGCAGTGCCAGCTGGGGGGGGGACTATGGCTACACCTTC CSASWGGDYGYTF
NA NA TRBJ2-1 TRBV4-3 TGCGCCAGCAGCCATTTCGGGACCTATACTGAGCAGTTCTTC CASSHFGTYTEQFF
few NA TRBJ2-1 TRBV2 TGTGCCAGCAGGGGCCAAGGGAATGAGCAGTTCTTC CASRGQGNEQFF
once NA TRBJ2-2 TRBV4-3 TGCGCCAGCAGCCAAGATGGGGCCAGGGCGGACGGGGAGCTGTTTTTT CASSQDGARADGELFF
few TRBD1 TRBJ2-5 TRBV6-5 TGTGCCAGCAGCTACGGGACAGGGGACAACCAAGAGACCCAGTACTTC CASSYGTGDNQETQYF
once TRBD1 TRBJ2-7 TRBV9 TGTGCCAGTAGCCTCAGGGACAGGGGCGGCTACGAGCAGTACTTC CASSLRDRGGYEQYF
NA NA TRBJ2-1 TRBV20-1 TGCAGTGCTAGACGGCAGGGCGATGAGCAGTTCTTC CSARRQGDEQFF
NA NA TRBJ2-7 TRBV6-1 TGTGCCAGCAGTGAAGGTCTATTTAGCTCCTACGAGCAGTACTTC CASSEGLFSSYEQYF
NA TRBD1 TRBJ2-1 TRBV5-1 TGCGCCAGCAGCTTGGTGGGACAGGTTGGGAGAGAGAATGAGCAGTTCTTC CASSLVGQVGRENEQFF
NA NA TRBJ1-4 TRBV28 TGTGCCAGCAGTTTAGACCAGGGGCGGGGTGAAAAACTGTTTTTT CASSLDQGRGEKLFF
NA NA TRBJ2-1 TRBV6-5 TGTGCCAGCAGTTACTCGATATGGGGGGTCAGCTCCTACAATGAGCAGTTCTTC CASSYSIWGVSSYNEQFF
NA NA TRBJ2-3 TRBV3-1 TGTGCCAGCAGCCAAGGACAGACCACCTTCACAGATACGCAGTATTTT CASSQGQTTFTDTQYF
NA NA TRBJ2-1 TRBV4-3 TGCGCCAGCAGCCAAGATACCCAGCGGTGGGAGCAGTTCTTC CASSQDTQRWEQFF
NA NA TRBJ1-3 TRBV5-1 TGCGCCAGCAGCTTGACAGGAGAACGAAGAAACACCATATATTTT CASSLTGERRNTIYF
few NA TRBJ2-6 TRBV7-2 TGTGCCAGCAGCTTTACCTCGGACGCCCGCTCTGGGGCCAACGTCCTGACTTTC CASSFTSDARSGANVLTF
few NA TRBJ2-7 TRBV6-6 TGTGCCAGCAGTTACGACCGTTACGAGCAGTACTTC CASSYDRYEQYF
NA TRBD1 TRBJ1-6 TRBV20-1 TGCAGTGCTAGAGATTACCGGGGCAGACAGGGGCTAAAGAGTTCACCCCTCCACTTT CSARDYRGRQGLKSSPLHF
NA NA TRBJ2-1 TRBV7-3 TGTGCCAGCAGCCCCGTGGTGGGAACCCATTCCGAGCAGTTCTTC CASSPVVGTHSEQFF
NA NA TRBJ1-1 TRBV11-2 TGTGCCAGCAGCTTAGAGATGGGTGTTGAAGCTTTCTTT CASSLEMGVEAFF
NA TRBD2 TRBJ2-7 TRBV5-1 TGCGCCAGCAGCCATCTCGGGACTACGGAAAACGAGCAGTACTTC CASSHLGTTENEQYF
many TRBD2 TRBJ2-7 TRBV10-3 TGTGCCATCAGTGGATCGGGGACTAGCGGCCAGAGCTCCTACGAGCAGTACTTC CAISGSGTSGQSSYEQYF